Below are 20 T cell receptor beta chains sequenced from a single sample in a study of cytomegalovirus exposure and HLA in healthy donors. The PCR used 60 Vbeta and 13 Jbeta primers. Repertoires were generated with immunoSEQ multiplex PCR, while TCRdb's copy carries only in-frame clones and drops some. Of over 150,000 clones listed, 70% to 80% are singletons. The sample consisted of PBMCs. The source of these receptors is a man aged 25-45 years in good health and CMV-seropositive.

This chain connects TRBV28 to TRBJ2-7; D gene unclear. The germline gives CDR1 MDHEN, CDR2 SYDVKM. The V end was cut by 7 bases, the J end by 3 bases, with 16 bases between. The CDR3 totals 14 residues. The CDR3 DNA reads as TGTGCCAGCACCCGGGTCCCCGTTGGCTACGAGCAGTACTTC. This codes for CASTRVPVGYEQYF.

V and J are TRBV27 and TRBJ2-7, with 13 bases that match TRBD2. V gave up 2 bases and J gave up 2 bases; unmatched junction bases: 0. The V gene's germline CDR1 is MNHEY and CDR2 SMNVEV (reference sequence). The CDR3 has 15 amino acids. As DNA, the CDR3 is TGTGCCAGCAGTTTAGGACTAGCGGGGGCCTACGAGCAGTACTTC. Translated: CASSLGLAGAYEQYF.

This clone showed up just once. V and J are TRBV4-3 and TRBJ2-7, with TRBD2 identical over 11 bases. V lost 3 bases to trimming and J lost 3 bases; unmatched junction nucleotides: 4. The CDR3 extends over 15 amino acids. Germline values: CDR1 LGHNA, CDR2 YSLEER. CDR3 nucleotide sequence: TGCGCCAGCAGCCAGGGACTAGCGGCCAGCTACGAGCAGTACTTC. Translating it yields CASSQGLAASYEQYF.

The chain recombines TRBV6-5 with TRBJ1-2; D might be TRBD1 (6 bases). The germline V gene has CDR1 MNHEY and CDR2 SVGAGI. This CDR3 spans 14 amino acids. The V end lost 4 bases, the J end lost 5 bases, and 14 bases lay between the germline ends. Written as DNA, the CDR3 is TGTGCCAGCAGTTCCGCTCGGACAGATTATGGCTACACCTTC. Amino acid sequence: CASSSARTDYGYTF.

This chain uses TRBV19 with TRBJ2-6, with 7 bases fitting TRBD1. This CDR3 spans 16 amino acids. V was pared by 10 bases and J by 0 bases, with 9 bases of the junction left unmatched. Germline-derived CDR1 and CDR2 are LNHDA and SQIVND (reference sequence). The CDR3 region is CATADRYLSGANVLTF. CDR3 in DNA: TGTGCCACTGCGGACAGGTACCTCTCTGGGGCCAACGTCCTGACTTTC.

The chain combines TRBV7-8 with TRBJ1-2; no clear D gene. The V gene lost 4 bases and the J gene lost 4 bases, with 10 bases spanning the gap. The CDR3 is 13 residues long. Germline CDR1 SGHVS, CDR2 FQNEAQ. This chain's CDR3 is CASSSRGGYGYTF. The CDR3 DNA follows: TGTGCCAGCAGCTCCCGAGGAGGCTATGGCTACACCTTC.

The rearrangement joins TRBV6-6 to TRBJ2-7; TRBD2 matches 10 bases. The CDR3 runs 15 residues. V shed 6 bases and J 4 bases; nucleotides not matched to a gene: 9. CDR1 and CDR2 (germline): MNHNY, SVGAGI (reference sequence). The DNA of the CDR3 is TGTGCCAGCAGAGGCGCTAGCGGGAGTACTTACGAGCAGTACTTC. Translated, it gives CASRGASGSTYEQYF.

V usage is TRBV4-3 and J usage is TRBJ2-7; D may be TRBD1 (5 bases). Looked up from germline, CDR1 is LGHNA and CDR2 is YSLEER. The CDR3 spans 15 residues. Between the trimmed V and J ends, which lost 3 bases and 2 bases, there was a span of 14 bases. The CDR3 protein is CASSQDLSGTYEQYF. The CDR3 region has the DNA TGCGCCAGCAGCCAGGATCTATCAGGGACCTACGAGCAGTACTTC.

V is TRBV4-1 and J is TRBJ2-7; 13 bases align to TRBD2. Germline trimming cut 4 bases from V and 7 bases from J; bases unmatched to any gene: 10. The CDR3 length is 16 residues. Germline V lookup: CDR1 MGHRA, CDR2 YSYEKL. CDR3 in amino acids: CASSRVDMGLAGEQYF. CDR3 sequence (DNA): TGCGCCAGCAGCCGAGTAGATATGGGACTAGCGGGAGAGCAGTACTTC.

The rearrangement links TRBV28 to TRBJ1-5, with 8 positions matching TRBD1. This CDR3 region has 17 residues. V shed 6 bases and J 2 bases; nucleotides not matched to a gene: 12. The germline gives CDR1 MDHEN, CDR2 SYDVKM. CDR3 loop: CASSLGQGGGGNQPQHF. Here the CDR3 DNA reads TGTGCCAGCAGCCTCGGACAGGGAGGAGGTGGCAATCAGCCCCAGCATTTT.

This clone was seen a single time. The chain is built from TRBV11-1 and TRBJ2-6; 8 bases line up with TRBD1. This CDR3 has 15 residues. The trim removed 5 bases at V and 4 bases at J, leaving 4 bases unmatched. The germline V gene encodes CDR1 SGHAT and CDR2 FQDESV (reference sequence). The CDR3 DNA reads TGTGCCAGCAGCGGACAGGGTTCCGGGGCCAACGTCCTGACTTTC. Translating it yields CASSGQGSGANVLTF.

The V gene is TRBV11-1, the J gene TRBJ2-2, with TRBD2 matching over 7 bases. The CDR3 contains 16 residues. From germline, CDR1 is SGHAT and CDR2 FQDESV (reference sequence). Trimming took 5 bases from V and 1 from J; bases not matched to a gene: 7. The DNA of the CDR3 is TGTGCCAGCAGCAAAACTAGCGCACTGAACACCGGGGAGCTGTTTTTT. This translates into CASSKTSALNTGELFF. The complete variable domain, with remaining parts taken from reference TRBV11-1 and TRBJ2-2, reads EAEVAQSPRYKITEKSQAVAFWCDPISGHATLYWYRQILGQGPELLVQFQDESVVDDSQLPKDRFSAERLKGVDSTLKIQPAELGDSAMYLCASSKTSALNTGELFFGEGSRLTVL.

The gene calls are TRBV10-2 and TRBJ2-3, with 15 bases identical to TRBD2. The CDR3 is 16 amino acids. V lost 4 bases, J lost 4 bases, and 3 bases stayed unmatched. Germline V lookup: CDR1 WSHSY, CDR2 SAAADI. The CDR3 sequence is CASSGGLAGGPDTQYF. CDR3 bases: TGCGCCAGCAGTGGAGGACTAGCGGGGGGGCCAGATACGCAGTATTTT.

The J gene is TRBJ1-1, the V gene TRBV5-1; D may be TRBD1 (6 bases). The CDR3 runs 15 residues. Germline-derived CDR1 and CDR2 are SGHRS and YFSETQ. Trimming took 5 bases from V and 11 from J, leaving 25 bases between them. The CDR3 region has the DNA TGCGCCAGCAGTTCCCAGCTGCAGGGGCCAGGTGGGGCTTTCTTT. Its translation: CASSSQLQGPGGAFF. Full variable domain (rest looked up from reference TRBV5-1 and TRBJ1-1): KAGVTQTPRYLIKTRGQQVTLSCSPISGHRSVSWYQQTPGQGLQFLFEYFSETQRNKGNFPGRFSGRQFSNSRSEMNVSTLELGDSALYLCASSSQLQGPGGAFFGQGTRLTVV.

Details on this clone: The DNA is left out, because the CDR3 cannot be placed on it with certainty; the CDR3 is given as TCRdb lists it. The sample has other DNA sequences that encode this CDR3 too. This chain joins TRBV5-4 and TRBJ1-1; the table gives TRBD1 as D, unverified against the DNA. Germline V CDR1 and CDR2: SGHNT, YYREEE (reference sequence). The CDR3 spans 13 residues, counting both ends. The CDR3 here is CASSFGQGTVSFF.

The rearrangement joins TRBV28 to TRBJ1-3; TRBD1 might be the D (5 bases). CDR3 length: 14 amino acids. Germline values: CDR1 MDHEN, CDR2 SYDVKM. Trimming pared 5 bases from V and 1 base from J, leaving 9 bases between. The DNA of the CDR3 is TGTGCCAGCAGTGGGGGGGGGTCTGGAAACACCATATATTTT. This codes for CASSGGGSGNTIYF.

The genes are TRBV5-6 and TRBJ2-2; tentative D call: TRBD2 (5 bases). There are 17 residues in the CDR3. Germline assignment: CDR1 SGHDT and CDR2 YYEEEE. The V and J ends lost 6 bases and 4 bases respectively, with 22 bases between them. This CDR3 reads CASTQSEGLIGTGELFF. Here the CDR3 DNA reads TGTGCCAGCACCCAAAGCGAGGGCCTGATCGGCACCGGGGAGCTGTTTTTT.

The chain couples TRBV15 to TRBJ2-3, with a weak D call TRBD2 (5 bases). The CDR3 sequence is 13 residues long. The V end was cut by 4 bases, the J end by 4 bases, with 9 bases between. The germline V gene encodes CDR1 LNHNV and CDR2 YYDKDF (reference sequence). The CDR3 loop is CATSTGGADTQYF. The CDR3 DNA follows: TGTGCCACCAGCACTGGAGGCGCAGATACGCAGTATTTT.

This clone was recorded a few times. This chain uses TRBV7-2 with TRBJ2-2, with unresolved D. Trimming cost V 3 bases and J 4 bases, with 9 bases left between them. The CDR3 is 14 residues long. Looked up from germline, CDR1 is SGHTA and CDR2 is FQGNSA. CDR3 nucleotides: TGTGCCAGCAGCTTGACGACTCGCACCGGGGAGCTGTTTTTT. Amino acids: CASSLTTRTGELFF.

V is TRBV6-5 and J is TRBJ1-4, with TRBD1 identical over 10 bases. V lost 4 bases, J lost 8 bases, and 10 bases stayed unmatched. The germline V gene has CDR1 MNHEY and CDR2 SVGAGI. CDR3 length equals 16 residues. The CDR3 region has the DNA TGTGCCAGCAGTTTAGAGTTGGGACAGGGGAGCGAAAAACTGTTTTTT. It translates to CASSLELGQGSEKLFF.